This T cell receptor beta chain was found in a study of cytotoxic CD8 clonotypes in ibrutinib-treated CLL. CDR1 and CDR2 (germline): SGDLS, YYNGEE. The CDR3 is made up of 18 amino acids. Trimming stripped 8 bases from V and 0 bases from J, with 21 bases between. Only in-frame clones appear in the TCRdb table, and some are missing; sequencing was by immunoSEQ multiplex PCR. Of fewer than 400,000 clones listed, roughly 70% are singletons. This sample comprised PBMCs, obtained after 36 months of ibrutinib treatment. This TCR derives from a human donor with chronic lymphocytic leukemia. V usage is TRBV9 and J usage is TRBJ2-6; possibly TRBD1 for D (6 bases). CDR3 in amino acids: CARSIADRGISGANVLTF. In DNA, the CDR3 is TGTGCCAGGAGCATTGCGGACAGAGGGATCTCTGGGGCCAACGTCCTGACTTTC.